This record concerns one TCR beta chain sequence. Its antigen is unknown. This record belongs to a study of cytomegalovirus exposure and HLA in healthy donors. About the research overall: The same platform was used for the 95 to 150 validation repertoires and the roughly 700 first-cohort repertoires, a later analysis reported. Overall study results and limits: First-cohort TCR clusters tended to co-occur in the approximately 110 validation repertoires, a later analysis found. The investigators catalogued 150 or so TCR beta chains as cytomegalovirus-associated.

This table comes from immunoSEQ multiplex PCR, and its TCRdb copy is limited to in-frame clones, with some not included. The table shows about 120,000 clones, with about 91% occurring only once. This CDR3 region has 16 residues. The trim removed 1 base at V and 4 bases at J, leaving 4 bases unmatched. CDR1 is KGHSH, CDR2 LQKENI, per germline. The source is a woman in her late teens or twenties in good health and CMV-seronegative. The chain carries TRBV18 and TRBJ2-2; 9 nucleotides match TRBD2. Source material: PBMCs. CDR3 region: CASSPRSGGLTGELFF. The CDR3 DNA reads TGTGCCAGCTCACCACGTAGCGGGGGCCTCACCGGGGAGCTGTTTTTT.